This record covers a single T cell receptor (beta chain). The data derive from a study of blood T cell repertoires in COVID-19. Study-level background: The United States, Italy and Spain supplied acute and convalescent COVID-19 samples. Nucleic acid was either cDNA or gDNA, and it came from T cells, B-cell-depleted T cells, or PBMCs.

Authors' analysis steps: Estimation of nucleated cell counts relied on the amplification of reference gene primers. Assay used: immunoSEQ multiplex PCR; TCRdb lists only in-frame clones, some missing. The V and J calls and the clone size are those of that table, but D and trimming were determined from the DNA. The table shows over 300,000 clones, with around 90% occurring only once. After removal of 3 bases from V and 6 bases from J, the junction contained 10 bases not matched to a gene. CDR3 length equals 15 residues. Germline values: CDR1 MDHEN, CDR2 SYDVKM. The receptor was isolated from a man between 18 and 29 years old with active or convalescent COVID-19. Input material: peripheral blood. V is TRBV28 and J is TRBJ2-7; 8 nucleotides match TRBD2. The CDR3 protein is CASSFTGSGSGEQYF. For the CDR3, the DNA is TGTGCCAGCAGTTTCACGGGAAGCGGGAGCGGCGAGCAGTACTTC.